The clone carrying this T cell receptor (beta chain) was counted many times. Its specificity is not known. This sample is drawn from a study of CD8+CD57+ T cells in acquired aplastic anemia. Looking at the study overall: When averaged, DNA from sorted CD4+ and CD8+ cells came to approximately 3 ug. CD4+ cell libraries from healthy donors averaged roughly 10 million reads.

This CDR3 contains 16 residues. Germline CDR1 reads SGHRS; CDR2 reads YFSETQ. V trimming: 4 bases; J trimming: 1 base; junction bases outside the gene matches: 8. The study profiled TCR beta VDJ and CDR3 using genomic DNA as template. One entry per CDR3 protein results from TCRdb running MiXCR on the reads. The sample holds about 180,000 distinct CDR3 sequences, 45% to 50% seen once. Study-wide findings and caveats: Comparison of patients with controls identified about 30 shared CD8+ CDR3 sequences. Patients and healthy controls showed no significant CD8+ Simpson's diversity difference.

Sample: sorted CD4+, CD8+, or CD8+CD57+ T cells (not recorded which) from PBMCs. This chain joins TRBV5-1 and TRBJ2-1, with 7 bases identical to TRBD1. The receptor's source is a human donor in good health. CDR3 in amino acids: CASSERQGDSYNEQFF. The DNA for the CDR3 is TGCGCCAGCAGCGAACGACAGGGTGATTCCTACAATGAGCAGTTCTTC.